This is a list of T cell receptor beta chains from one sample in a study of cytomegalovirus exposure and HLA in healthy donors. Clones were read by immunoSEQ multiplex PCR, and TCRdb kept only the in-frame ones, dropping some. The table shows some 150,000 clones, with 82% occurring only once. The sequencing input was PBMCs. The receptor source for this set is a man over 45 in good health and CMV-seropositive. Both conserved end residues are part of each CDR3.

V,CDR3
TRBV4-2,CASSRQLPADTEAFF
TRBV10-3,CAISGQGTYNEQFF
TRBV5-1,CASSWGQGGYEQYF
TRBV19,CASSSGGRAAAYEQYF
TRBV13,CASSFLAGKNNEQFF
TRBV21-1,CASSKVNRGESGELFF
TRBV4-1,CASSQVRTLDAGANVLTF
TRBV5-4,CASSLGGLADNSNEQFF
TRBV13,CASSQRPGQRNSVEQFF
TRBV14,CASSQLAGSGNTIYF
TRBV7-2,CASSRTGNTEAFF
TRBV5-1,CASSLALTGYEQYF
TRBV29-1,CSVDQGRYTEAFF
TRBV15,CATSRVMDYYEQYF
TRBV5-1,CASSLLPTSGSYEQYF
TRBV19,CASTLAGQPYEKLFF
TRBV5-6,CASSQAVGVGVEQFF
TRBV11-2,CASRYGSDQETQYF
TRBV28,CASSLAGGTFF
TRBV28,CASNPPGDFYGYTF
TRBV28,CASSSPGQGGGNEQFF
TRBV5-5,CASSLGTGGFYEQYF